The next 8 T cell receptor beta chains were all read from a single sample in a study of blood T cell repertoires in COVID-19. Libraries were prepared by immunoSEQ multiplex PCR; TCRdb keeps only in-frame clonotypes and omits some of them. The top ten hold about an eighth of the sample, which has under 300,000 clones, roughly 87% seen once. The sequencing sample was made of peripheral blood. These receptors were obtained from a human donor in a cohort sampled during active COVID-19.

V is TRBV7-2 and J is TRBJ1-2; tentative D call: TRBD1 (5 bases). Germline V lookup: CDR1 SGHTA, CDR2 FQGNSA. The V gene lost 1 base and the J gene lost 4 bases, with 10 bases spanning the gap. The CDR3 runs to 14 residues. The CDR3 region has the DNA TGTGCCAGCAGCTTAGAGGCAGGGATCTATGGCTACACCTTC. This gives the protein CASSLEAGIYGYTF.

The chain uses TRBV19 and TRBJ2-2; D might be TRBD2 (6 bases). Germline V gives CDR1 LNHDA, CDR2 SQIVND (reference sequence). V lost 3 bases, J lost 6 bases, and 8 bases lay in between. The CDR3 length is 13 residues. Here the CDR3 DNA reads TGTGCCAGTAGTATGGGGGGTCCCGGGGAGCTGTTTTTT. This encodes CASSMGGPGELFF.

The chain links TRBV5-6 to TRBJ2-2; perhaps TRBD1 as D (5 bases). In germline, CDR1 is SGHDT, CDR2 YYEEEE. V lost 4 bases and J 0 bases, leaving 13 bases between the germline ends. The CDR3 loop spans 16 amino acids. The CDR3 loop is CASSPRAISNTGELFF. CDR3 bases: TGTGCCAGCAGCCCCAGGGCTATTTCGAACACCGGGGAGCTGTTTTTT.

V gene TRBV2 combines with J gene TRBJ2-5; no clear D gene. The V gene lost 6 bases and the J gene lost 7 bases, with 9 bases spanning the gap. This CDR3 is built from 11 residues. The germline V gene encodes CDR1 SNHLY and CDR2 FYNNEI. The CDR3 loop reads CASSSLGTQYF. The DNA for the CDR3 is TGTGCCAGCAGCTCACTTGGGACCCAGTACTTC. Filled out from reference TRBV2 and TRBJ2-5, the complete variable domain reads EPEVTQTPSHQVTQMGQEVILRCVPISNHLYFYWYRQILGQKVEFLVSFYNNEISEKSEIFDDQFSVERPDGSNFTLKIRSTKLEDSAMYFCASSSLGTQYFGPGTRLLVL.

The chain recombines TRBV10-3 with TRBJ2-3; 12 bases map to TRBD2. CDR3 length: 16 residues. CDR1 and CDR2 (germline): ENHRY, SYGVKD. V dropped 2 bases and J dropped 6; count of bases not matched to a gene: 6. This CDR3 reads CAISERETSGSDTQYF. The CDR3 DNA is TGTGCCATCAGTGAGAGGGAGACTAGCGGGAGTGATACGCAGTATTTT.

The chain joins TRBV7-9 to TRBJ2-7; D call uncertain. The germline V gene encodes CDR1 SEHNR and CDR2 FQNEAQ (reference sequence). V was cut by 3 bases and J by 4 bases, with 4 bases left in between. This CDR3 spans 11 amino acids. The CDR3 DNA is TGTGCCAGCAGCTTTCAGTACGAGCAGTACTTC. Encoded protein: CASSFQYEQYF.

V gene TRBV7-9 combines with J gene TRBJ1-4; 7 bases match TRBD1. This CDR3 comprises 15 residues. V shed 5 bases, J shed 3 bases, and the junction held 6 bases outside the gene matches. CDR1 is SEHNR and CDR2 is FQNEAQ in the germline V gene (reference sequence). The CDR3 protein is CASSPSTGSNEKLFF. CDR3 bases: TGTGCCAGCAGCCCGTCGACAGGGTCTAATGAAAAACTGTTTTTT.

This clone was found once. The rearrangement links TRBV3-1 (or the pseudogene TRBV3-2) to TRBJ2-7, with 9 nucleotides matching TRBD1. Per germline, CDR1 LGHDT and CDR2 YNNKEL (reference sequence). The CDR3 extends over 15 amino acids. Trimming removed 5 bases from V and 4 bases from J; junction bases left unmatched: 9. CDR3 nucleotide sequence: TGTGCCAGCAGCTTGGCGGGGACAGGGTGGTACGAGCAGTACTTC. Protein: CASSLAGTGWYEQYF.